These 2 T cell receptor beta chains originate from one sample sequenced in a study of cytomegalovirus exposure and HLA in healthy donors. The study ran its PCR with 60 Vbeta and 13 Jbeta primers. Here immunoSEQ multiplex PCR was the method, and the copy in TCRdb shows in-frame clones only, minus some. The table lists 100,000 to 150,000 clones, 70% to 75% of them singletons. The sample comprised PBMCs. These receptors were taken from a male donor in good health and CMV-seronegative.

The V call is TRBV11-2, the J call TRBJ2-2; a weak D match, TRBD1 (6 bases). V lost 3 bases and J lost 6, with 23 bases in between. Germline V gene data show CDR1 as SGHAT and CDR2 as FQNNGV. The CDR3 covers 18 residues. The CDR3 coding sequence is TGTGCCAGCAGCTTCTTCTCAAGTACAGGGTTTAGGTCCGGGGAGCTGTTTTTT. Translating it yields CASSFFSSTGFRSGELFF.

The V and J genes are TRBV11-1 and TRBJ2-2; maybe TRBD2 (6 bases). Germline V gene data show CDR1 as SGHAT and CDR2 as FQDESV (reference sequence). The CDR3 extends over 15 amino acids. With 1 base removed from V and 2 bases from J, the gap between germline ends came to 8 bases. The CDR3 spells CASSLGTKNTGELFF. The DNA of the CDR3 is TGTGCCAGCAGCTTAGGGACTAAAAACACCGGGGAGCTGTTTTTT. Full variable domain (missing parts from reference TRBV11-1 and TRBJ2-2): EAEVAQSPRYKITEKSQAVAFWCDPISGHATLYWYRQILGQGPELLVQFQDESVVDDSQLPKDRFSAERLKGVDSTLKIQPAELGDSAMYLCASSLGTKNTGELFFGEGSRLTVL.